This T cell receptor (beta chain) was identified during a study of cytomegalovirus exposure and HLA in healthy donors. Produced via immunoSEQ multiplex PCR; TCRdb's table is partial and in-frame only. The sample holds over 110,000 clones, 84% seen once. With regard to this clone: Its antigen is currently unknown.

The germline CDR1 and CDR2 sequences are MDHEN and SYDVKM. The CDR3 is 13 residues long. The V end was cut by 5 bases, the J end by 6 bases, with 11 bases between. The donors were part of the validation cohort of around 110 subjects. That cohort was separate from the first cohort, which comprised 666 subjects. Findings and caveats of the study: There were some public TCRs occurring in many donors, but most TCR sequences were rare. Confirmation was obtained in vitro that a few CMV-associated chains are specific for CMV antigens.

The TCR comes from a woman under 40 in good health and CMV-seronegative. The sample was PBMCs. The chain employs TRBV28 and TRBJ1-5; the D gene is possibly TRBD1 (6 bases). The DNA for the CDR3 is TGTGCCAGCAGTCACGGGACACTTCAGCCCCAGCATTTT. Protein sequence: CASSHGTLQPQHF.